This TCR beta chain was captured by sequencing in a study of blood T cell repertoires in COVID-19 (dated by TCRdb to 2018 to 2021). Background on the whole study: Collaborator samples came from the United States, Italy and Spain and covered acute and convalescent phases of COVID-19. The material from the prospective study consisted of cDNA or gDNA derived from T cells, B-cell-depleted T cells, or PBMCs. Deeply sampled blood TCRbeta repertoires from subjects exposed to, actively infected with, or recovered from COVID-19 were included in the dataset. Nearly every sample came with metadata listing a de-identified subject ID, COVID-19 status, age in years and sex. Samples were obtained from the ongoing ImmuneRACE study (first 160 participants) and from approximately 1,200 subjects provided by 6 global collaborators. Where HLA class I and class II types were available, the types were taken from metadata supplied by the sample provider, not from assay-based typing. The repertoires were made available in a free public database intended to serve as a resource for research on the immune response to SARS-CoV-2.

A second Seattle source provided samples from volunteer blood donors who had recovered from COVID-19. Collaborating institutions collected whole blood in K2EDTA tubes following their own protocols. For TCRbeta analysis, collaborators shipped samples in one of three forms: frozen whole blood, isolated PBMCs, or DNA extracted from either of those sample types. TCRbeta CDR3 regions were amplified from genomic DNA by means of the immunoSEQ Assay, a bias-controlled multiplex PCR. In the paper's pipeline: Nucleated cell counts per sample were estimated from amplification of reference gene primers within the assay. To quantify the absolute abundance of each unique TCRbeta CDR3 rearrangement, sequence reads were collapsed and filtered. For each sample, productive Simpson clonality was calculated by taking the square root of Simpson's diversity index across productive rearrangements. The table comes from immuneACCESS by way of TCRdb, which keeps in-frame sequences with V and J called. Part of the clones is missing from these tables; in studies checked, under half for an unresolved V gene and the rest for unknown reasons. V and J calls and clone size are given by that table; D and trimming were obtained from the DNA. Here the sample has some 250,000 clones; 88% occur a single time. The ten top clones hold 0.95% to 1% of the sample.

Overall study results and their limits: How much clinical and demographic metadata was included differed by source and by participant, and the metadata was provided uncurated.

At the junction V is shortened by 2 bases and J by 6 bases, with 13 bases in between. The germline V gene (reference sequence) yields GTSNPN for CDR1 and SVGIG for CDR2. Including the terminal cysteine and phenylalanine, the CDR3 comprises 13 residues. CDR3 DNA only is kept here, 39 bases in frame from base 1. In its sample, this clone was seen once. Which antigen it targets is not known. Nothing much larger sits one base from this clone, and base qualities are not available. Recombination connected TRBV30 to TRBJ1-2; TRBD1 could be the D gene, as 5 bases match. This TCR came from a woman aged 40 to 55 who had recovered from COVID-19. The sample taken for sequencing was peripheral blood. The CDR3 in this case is CAWSLGGEDGYTF. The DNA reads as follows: TGTGCCTGGAGTTTGGGAGGGGAAGATGGCTACACCTTC.